This passage covers 20 T cell receptor beta chains from one sample sequenced in a study of regulatory T cells in long-lasting Graves disease. Time point defined: newly diagnosed GD, antithyroid drugs for less than 3 months. PBMCs provided the RNA from which the TCR library was made. Arm-PCR with iRepertoire HTBI primers amplified the CDR3 regions for these TCR beta libraries. Using its own MiXCR run on the multiplex PCR reads, TCRdb lists one record per CDR3 protein. In the table there are approximately 400,000 distinct CDR3 sequences, approximately 15% of which are singletons. This sample also belongs to another study, concerning T cells in Graves' hyperthyroidism and ophthalmopathy.

The specimen comprised peripheral blood mononuclear cells (PBMCs), sampled at new diagnosis, from a patient treated with antithyroid drugs. Receptor source: a woman in her 40s with Graves disease.

The V gene is TRBV5-6, the J gene TRBJ2-7, with D maybe TRBD1 (6 bases). Per germline, CDR1 SGHDT and CDR2 YYEEEE. Trimming took 4 bases from V and 5 from J, leaving 10 bases between them. The CDR3 is made up of 12 amino acids. The CDR3 DNA reads as TGTGCCAGCAGCGTGACAGGAGACGAGCAGTACTTC. Translated, it gives CASSVTGDEQYF.

This clonotype was seen many times. This sequence joins TRBV28 and TRBJ1-6; D may be TRBD1 (5 bases). From germline, CDR1 is MDHEN and CDR2 SYDVKM. This CDR3 comprises 14 residues. V was trimmed by 9 bases and J by 10 bases, leaving 19 bases between them. CDR3 residues: CASQQGALGSPLHF. The CDR3 DNA reads TGTGCCAGTCAGCAGGGCGCCTTAGGGTCACCCCTCCACTTT.

This clonotype was seen repeatedly, ten times or more. The V and J genes are TRBV13 and TRBJ2-7; no reliable D call. V lost 1 base to trimming and J lost 3 bases, with 10 bases between them. CDR1 and CDR2 (germline): PRHDT, FYEKMQ (reference sequence). The CDR3 is made up of 14 amino acids. CDR3 in DNA: TGTGCCAGCAGCTTAGTACGCAGGCGCTACGAGCAGTACTTC. Amino acids: CASSLVRRRYEQYF.

The chain carries TRBV10-2 and TRBJ2-1, with D tentatively TRBD1 (7 bases). Between the trimmed V and J ends, which lost 6 bases and 4 bases, there was a span of 16 bases. In germline, CDR1 is WSHSY, CDR2 SAAADI. The CDR3 length is 15 residues. CDR3 nucleotides: TGCGCCAGCAGATTAGGAGGGGGCGGGTACAATGAGCAGTTCTTC. Translated, it gives CASRLGGGGYNEQFF.

The sample holds many counts of this clonotype. The chain links TRBV7-2 to TRBJ1-6; unclear D gene. Germline CDR1 SGHTA, CDR2 FQGNSA. This CDR3 comprises 18 residues. V gave up 1 base and J gave up 4 bases, with 17 bases separating them. In nucleotides, the CDR3 is TGTGCCAGCAGCTTAGTGGGGTTAGACACCACGTATAATTCACCCCTCCACTTT. Its translation: CASSLVGLDTTYNSPLHF.

The CDR3 region is CASSQQGTLLNTIYF. CDR3 nucleotide sequence: TGTGCCAGCAGCCAGCAAGGTACCCTCCTGAACACCATATATTTT. This chain links TRBV14 with TRBJ1-3; D is unclear. The germline gives CDR1 SGHDN, CDR2 FVKESK. V gave up 3 bases and J gave up 7 bases, with 16 bases separating them. The CDR3 covers 15 residues.

This clonotype turned up a few times. The chain recombines TRBV20-1 with TRBJ2-1, with 8 bases fitting TRBD2. V was clipped by 0 bases and J by 3 bases; unmatched bases: 4. CDR1 is DFQATT, CDR2 SNEGSKA, per germline (reference sequence). The CDR3 contains 15 residues. The CDR3 protein is CSARDTGTSYNEQFF. The CDR3 coding sequence is TGCAGTGCTAGAGATACCGGGACTAGCTACAATGAGCAGTTCTTC.

This clonotype was detected ten times or more. V usage is TRBV28 and J usage is TRBJ1-1; TRBD1 is a possible D gene (6 bases). The CDR3 contains 15 residues. V lost 2 bases, J lost 6 bases, and 16 bases lay in between. CDR1 and CDR2 from the germline V gene are MDHEN and SYDVKM. In DNA, the CDR3 is TGTGCCAGCAGTTTAGTTTCGCAGGGGTGGTCTGAAGCTTTCTTT. This sequence encodes CASSLVSQGWSEAFF.

This clonotype was detected ten times or more. The chain couples TRBV20-1 to TRBJ1-2, with 7 bases fitting TRBD1. The germline V gene has CDR1 DFQATT and CDR2 SNEGSKA (reference sequence). V lost 3 bases to trimming and J lost 4 bases; unmatched junction nucleotides: 5. There are 13 residues in the CDR3. This chain's CDR3 is CSARNPGGYGYTF. The DNA for the CDR3 is TGCAGTGCTAGGAACCCAGGGGGCTATGGCTACACCTTC.

This clonotype was found many times. DNA for the CDR3: TGTGCCAGCAGCTCCCCAGCGGGAGGGTCCCAACTTTTTACGCAGTATTTT. It yields the protein CASSSPAGGSQLFTQYF. The rearrangement uses TRBV7-2 and TRBJ2-3, with TRBD2 matching over 10 bases. The trim removed 4 bases at V and 8 bases at J, leaving 15 bases unmatched. Germline V gives CDR1 SGHTA, CDR2 FQGNSA. CDR3 length: 17 residues.

Regarding this clonotype: A much larger clone sits a single nucleotide away, making a read error possible. This chain joins TRBV10-3 and TRBJ1-2, with 8 bases aligning to TRBD1. Germline values: CDR1 ENHRY, CDR2 SYGVKD. The CDR3 has 17 residues. The trim removed 5 bases at V and 4 bases at J, leaving 15 bases unmatched. CDR3 coding DNA: TGTGCCATCAGTAAAAAAAAAAAAGGACAGGGCCGCTATGGCTACACCTTC. The encoded protein is CAISKKKKGQGRYGYTF.

CDR3 sequence reads: CASSPNQGAKGTNEKLFF. CDR3 DNA sequence: TGTGCCAGCAGCCCCAATCAGGGGGCGAAGGGTACTAATGAAAAACTGTTTTTT. The V gene is TRBV28, the J gene TRBJ1-4, with 8 bases matching TRBD1. Trimming at V came to 6 bases and at J to 2 bases, leaving 14 bases not matched to a gene. This CDR3 is built from 18 residues. The germline gives CDR1 MDHEN, CDR2 SYDVKM.

This chain joins TRBV7-2 and TRBJ2-1; the D gene is possibly TRBD2 (5 bases). Trimming shortened V by 5 bases and J by 4 bases, and 12 bases separated the two germline ends. CDR3 length: 14 residues. CDR1 and CDR2 (germline): SGHTA, FQGNSA. The CDR3 region is CASSHRGRYNEQFF. In DNA form, the CDR3 reads TGTGCCAGCAGCCACCGGGGTCGGTACAATGAGCAGTTCTTC.

This clonotype was seen repeatedly, ten times or more. The chain employs TRBV27 and TRBJ2-3; D is possibly TRBD1 or TRBD2 (5 bases each). This CDR3 spans 17 amino acids. Deletions cut 3 bases from V and 2 bases from J, with 18 bases between. Germline V gene sequence: CDR1 MNHEY, CDR2 SMNVEV (reference sequence). DNA of the CDR3: TGTGCCAGCAGTTTCGGACGGGACCCTGTAACCACAGATACGCAGTATTTT. Translated, it gives CASSFGRDPVTTDTQYF.

This clonotype appeared a few times. The chain links TRBV27 to TRBJ2-7; 7 nucleotides line up with TRBD2. Germline V lookup: CDR1 MNHEY, CDR2 SMNVEV (reference sequence). Trimming at V came to 5 bases and at J to 4 bases, leaving 14 bases not matched to a gene. The CDR3 covers 16 residues. For the CDR3, the DNA is TGTGCCAGCAGTCTAATCTCGGAGGCGGGGGTGTACGAGCAGTACTTC. This gives the protein CASSLISEAGVYEQYF.

This clonotype was counted at least ten times. CDR3 region: CASSLGLAGEYEQYF. The CDR3 bases are TGTGCCAGCAGCTTAGGGCTAGCGGGAGAGTACGAGCAGTACTTC. The chain combines TRBV13 with TRBJ2-7, with 10 positions matching TRBD2. The V gene's germline CDR1 is PRHDT and CDR2 FYEKMQ (reference sequence). CDR3 length equals 15 residues. J lost 4 bases, V lost 0 bases, and 3 bases had no gene match.

A few counts support this clonotype. The V gene is TRBV7-2, the J gene TRBJ2-1, with 12 bases matching TRBD1. Looked up from germline, CDR1 is SGHTA and CDR2 is FQGNSA. J gave up 4 bases and V 1 base, and 11 bases lay outside the gene matches. The CDR3 runs to 19 residues. The CDR3 loop reads CASSLGDFWGQGAYNEQFF. The CDR3, as DNA: TGTGCCAGCAGCTTAGGTGATTTCTGGGGACAGGGGGCTTACAATGAGCAGTTCTTC.

On this clonotype itself: A far larger clone is one nucleotide away, so this likely arose from a read error. CDR3 nucleotides: TGTGCCAGCGACTTCGGAGGGGGACTTCAAGAGACCCAGTACTTC. Protein sequence: CASDFGGGLQETQYF. This sequence joins TRBV3-1 and TRBJ2-5; D is perhaps TRBD1 or TRBD2 (6 bases each). V was cut by 8 bases and J by 2 bases, with 18 bases left in between. The germline CDR1 and CDR2 sequences are LGHDT and YNNKEL (reference sequence). The CDR3 spans 15 residues.

The chain has TRBV9 and TRBJ2-2; TRBD2 aligns across 7 bases. Germline CDR1 is SGDLS and CDR2 is YYNGEE. V gave up 2 bases and J gave up 2 bases; unmatched junction bases: 9. This CDR3 comprises 17 residues. CDR3 nucleotides: TGTGCCAGCAGCGTCAGCGGGACTCGTATTAACACCGGGGAGCTGTTTTTT. Residues: CASSVSGTRINTGELFF.

The CDR3: CASRPNPGGGDIYF. As DNA, the CDR3 is TGTGCCAGCAGACCAAACCCAGGGGGTGGGGATATATACTTC. The J gene is TRBJ2-5, the V gene TRBV28; 7 bases fit TRBD1. V dropped 6 bases and J dropped 14; count of bases not matched to a gene: 18. Looked up from germline, CDR1 is MDHEN and CDR2 is SYDVKM. The CDR3 length is 14 residues. Supplemented by reference TRBV28 and TRBJ2-5, the full variable domain reads DVKVTQSSRYLVKRTGEKVFLECVQDMDHENMFWYRQDPGLGLRLIYFSYDVKMKEKGDIPEGYSVSREKKERFSLILESASTNQTSMYLCASRPNPGGGDIYFGPGTRLLVL.